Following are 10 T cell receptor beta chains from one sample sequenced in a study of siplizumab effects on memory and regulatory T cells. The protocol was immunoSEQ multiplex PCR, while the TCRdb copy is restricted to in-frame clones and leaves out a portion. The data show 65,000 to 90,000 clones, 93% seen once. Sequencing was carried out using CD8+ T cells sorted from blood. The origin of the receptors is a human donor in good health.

DNA for the CDR3: TGTGCCAGCAGCGATGGAAACACCATATATTTT. Protein: CASSDGNTIYF. The chain couples TRBV9 to TRBJ1-3; D is unresolved. From germline, CDR1 is SGDLS and CDR2 YYNGEE. The CDR3 contains 11 residues. With 3 bases removed from V and 3 bases from J, the gap between germline ends came to 1 base.

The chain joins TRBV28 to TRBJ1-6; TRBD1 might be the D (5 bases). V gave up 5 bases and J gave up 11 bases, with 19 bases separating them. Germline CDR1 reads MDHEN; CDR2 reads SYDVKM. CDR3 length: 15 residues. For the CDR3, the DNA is TGTGCCAGCAGTGCGAGGCAAGGGGCGGGTACACCCCTCCACTTT. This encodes CASSARQGAGTPLHF.

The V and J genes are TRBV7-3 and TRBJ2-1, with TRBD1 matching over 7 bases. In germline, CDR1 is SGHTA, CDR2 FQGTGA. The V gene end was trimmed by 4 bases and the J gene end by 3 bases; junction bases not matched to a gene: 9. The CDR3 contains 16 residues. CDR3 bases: TGTGCCAGCAGCTACAGGGGCGGAGAACTCTACAATGAGCAGTTCTTC. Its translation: CASSYRGGELYNEQFF.

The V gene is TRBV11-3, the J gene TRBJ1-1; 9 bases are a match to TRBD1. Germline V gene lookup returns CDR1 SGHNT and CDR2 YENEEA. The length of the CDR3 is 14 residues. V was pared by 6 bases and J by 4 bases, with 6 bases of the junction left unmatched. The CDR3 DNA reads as TGTGCCAGCAGTCAAGGGACAGGGCCCACTGAAGCTTTCTTT. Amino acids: CASSQGTGPTEAFF.

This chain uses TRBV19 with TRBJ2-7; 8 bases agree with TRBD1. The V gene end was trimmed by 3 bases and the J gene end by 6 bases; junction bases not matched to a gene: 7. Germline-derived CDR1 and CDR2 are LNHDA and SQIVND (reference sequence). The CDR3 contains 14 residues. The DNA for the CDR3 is TGTGCCAGTAGTATCGGGCAGGGGGCCTTCGAGCAGTACTTC. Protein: CASSIGQGAFEQYF.

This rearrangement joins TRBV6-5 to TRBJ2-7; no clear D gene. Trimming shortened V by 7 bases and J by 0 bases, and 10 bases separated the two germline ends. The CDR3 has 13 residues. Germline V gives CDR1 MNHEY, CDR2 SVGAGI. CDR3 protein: CASKGQSSYEQYF. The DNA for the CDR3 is TGTGCCAGCAAAGGGCAGAGCTCCTACGAGCAGTACTTC.

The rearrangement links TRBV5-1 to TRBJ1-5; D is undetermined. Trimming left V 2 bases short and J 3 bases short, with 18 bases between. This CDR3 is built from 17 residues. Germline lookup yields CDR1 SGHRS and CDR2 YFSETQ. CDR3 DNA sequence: TGCGCCAGCAGCTTATACGGGCCTCAACCCTCCAATCAGCCCCAGCATTTT. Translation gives CASSLYGPQPSNQPQHF.

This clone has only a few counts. The CDR3 bases are TGCAGCGTCCAGGGAGAGGCTAACTATGGCTACACCTTC. It encodes CSVQGEANYGYTF. The chain carries TRBV29-1 and TRBJ1-2; perhaps TRBD1 as D (5 bases). The length of the CDR3 is 13 residues. Germline loops: CDR1 SQVTM, CDR2 ANQGSEA. The germline V and J ends were trimmed by 6 bases and 0 bases, with 11 bases remaining between them.

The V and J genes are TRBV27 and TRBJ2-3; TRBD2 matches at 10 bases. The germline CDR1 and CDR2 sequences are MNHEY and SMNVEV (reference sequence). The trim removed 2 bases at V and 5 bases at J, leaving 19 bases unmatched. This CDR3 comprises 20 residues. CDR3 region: CASSLTPFYTSGVVLDTQYF. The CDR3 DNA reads TGTGCCAGCAGTTTAACCCCCTTTTACACTAGCGGGGTTGTATTAGATACGCAGTATTTT.

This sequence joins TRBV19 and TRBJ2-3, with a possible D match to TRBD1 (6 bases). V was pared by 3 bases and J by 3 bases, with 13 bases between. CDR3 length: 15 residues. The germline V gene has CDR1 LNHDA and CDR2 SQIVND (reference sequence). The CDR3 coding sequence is TGTGCCAGTAGTATTGGGGCAAGGGGGACAGATACGCAGTATTTT. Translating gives CASSIGARGTDTQYF.